The clone carrying this TCR beta chain has a single count. Its antigen remains unidentified. This record comes from a study of human T cells and chemical hapten exposure. Regarding the study as a whole: No alteration of TCRs above 1 in 1000 frequency was seen with DPC sensitization. The donor cohort had alopecia, so its immune response may not match that of healthy people.

The CDR3 spans 14 residues. Germline-derived CDR1 and CDR2 are LNHDA and SQIVND (reference sequence). V dropped 8 bases and J dropped 8; count of bases not matched to a gene: 10. Sample time point: patch test 1, 2 weeks after DPC sensitization. Sample treatment: therapeutic diphenylcyclopropenone sensitization with weekly scalp DPC. Each patch-test visit's blood sample preceded patch application. Extraction of total RNA was performed on unfractionated whole blood. TCRdb re-derived calls from the RACE reads in MiXCR, one entry per CDR3 protein. The sample shows roughly 180,000 distinct CDR3 sequences, about 22% of them seen only once.

The TCR was taken from a woman between 50 and 59 years old with alopecia areata. Some clones in this sample may be carry-over from other donors' samples. The chain uses TRBV19 and TRBJ1-5, with 9 bases aligning to TRBD1. The material was whole blood, obtained in connection with sensitization to the hapten diphenylcyclopropenone (DPC). In DNA form, the CDR3 reads TGTGCCAGTCAAGAACAGGGGGCAAGGAAGCCCCAGCATTTT. Amino acids: CASQEQGARKPQHF.